This TCR beta chain appears in the sequencing data of a study of PD-1 blockade in classical Hodgkin lymphoma. Study-level findings and limits: Only CD4+ TCR diversity, not CD8+, had risen significantly by C4D1. Complete responders showed a baseline diversity that resembled the diversity of newly diagnosed patients.

Comment on this clone: Its antigen is currently unknown.

Looked up from germline, CDR1 is SGHRS and CDR2 is YFSETQ. With 0 bases clipped from V and 0 bases from J, the junction kept 3 bases outside the gene matches. The CDR3 length is 17 residues. All the patients suffered relapse after autologous stem cell transplantation, and brentuximab vedotin exposure differed. Classification of best responses gave complete response, partial response or progressive disease. TCRdb's table, derived via immunoSEQ multiplex PCR, lists solely in-frame clones and lacks some. The sample has 14,000 or so clones, roughly 80% seen once. This chain joins TRBV5-1 and TRBJ1-6, with 7 bases matching TRBD1. This receptor was obtained from a human donor with classical Hodgkin lymphoma. Material: peripheral blood mononuclear cells (PBMCs), obtained before the second cycle of nivolumab. CDR3 nucleotides: TGCGCCAGCAGCTTGGCCTCAGGGGGCTCCTATAATTCACCCCTCCACTTT. Amino acid sequence: CASSLASGGSYNSPLHF.